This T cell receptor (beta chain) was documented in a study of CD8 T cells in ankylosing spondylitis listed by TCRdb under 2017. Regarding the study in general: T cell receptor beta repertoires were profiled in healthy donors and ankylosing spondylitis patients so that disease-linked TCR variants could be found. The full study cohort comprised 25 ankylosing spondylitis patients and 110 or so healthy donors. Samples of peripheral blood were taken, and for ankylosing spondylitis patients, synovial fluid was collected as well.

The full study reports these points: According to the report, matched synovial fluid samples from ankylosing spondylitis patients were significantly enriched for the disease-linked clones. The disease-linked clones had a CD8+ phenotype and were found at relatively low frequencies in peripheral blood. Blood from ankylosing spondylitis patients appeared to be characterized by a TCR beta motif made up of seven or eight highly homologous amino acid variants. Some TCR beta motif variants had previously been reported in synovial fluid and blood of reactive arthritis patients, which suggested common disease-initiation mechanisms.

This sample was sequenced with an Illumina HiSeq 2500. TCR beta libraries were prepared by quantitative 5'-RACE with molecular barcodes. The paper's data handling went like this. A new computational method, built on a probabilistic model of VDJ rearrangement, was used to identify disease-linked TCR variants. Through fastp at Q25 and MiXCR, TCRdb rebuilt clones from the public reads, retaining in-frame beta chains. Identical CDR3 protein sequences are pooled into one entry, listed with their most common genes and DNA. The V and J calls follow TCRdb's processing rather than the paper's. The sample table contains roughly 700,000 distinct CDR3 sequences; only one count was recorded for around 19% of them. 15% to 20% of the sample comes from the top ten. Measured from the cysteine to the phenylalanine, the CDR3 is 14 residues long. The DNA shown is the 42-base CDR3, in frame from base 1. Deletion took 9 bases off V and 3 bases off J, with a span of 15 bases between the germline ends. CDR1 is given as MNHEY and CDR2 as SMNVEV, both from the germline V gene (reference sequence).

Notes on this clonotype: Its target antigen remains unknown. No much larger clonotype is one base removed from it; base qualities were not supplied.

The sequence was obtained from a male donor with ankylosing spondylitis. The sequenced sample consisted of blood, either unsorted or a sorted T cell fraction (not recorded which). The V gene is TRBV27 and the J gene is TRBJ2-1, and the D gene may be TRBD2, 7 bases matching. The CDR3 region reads CASRTGGLYNEQFF. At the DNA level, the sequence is TGTGCCAGTAGAACGGGGGGCCTCTACAATGAGCAGTTCTTC.